This is a list of T cell receptor beta chains from one sample in a study of CD8 T cells in ankylosing spondylitis. TCRdb re-called the 5' RACE reads through MiXCR, storing one row per CDR3 protein. The repertoire consists of some 450,000 distinct CDR3 sequences, with roughly 18% occurring once and the leading ten covering over 1%. Material: blood, either unsorted or a sorted T cell fraction (not recorded which). The receptors originated from a male donor with ankylosing spondylitis. CDR3s include the opening cysteine and the closing phenylalanine or tryptophan. A D gene is named only where the DNA matches it firmly. Clone size appears in some rows only: once, few, many, or a class for an expanded clone.

clone size,D gene,V gene,J gene,CDR3 DNA,CDR3 protein
many,TRBD1,TRBV12-3/TRBV12-4,TRBJ2-7,TGTGCCAGCAGTCATATTTCCGGGACAGGGACCTACGAGCAGTACTTC,CASSHISGTGTYEQYF
NA,NA,TRBV7-3,TRBJ2-5,TGTGCCAGCAGCCCCAGGGGGGGGCTGAGGCAAGAGACCCAGTACTTC,CASSPRGGLRQETQYF
few,NA,TRBV2,TRBJ2-7,TGTGCCAGCAGTTTGGAGCTAGGGTACGAGCAGTACTTC,CASSLELGYEQYF
few,NA,TRBV12-3/TRBV12-4,TRBJ2-7,TGTGCCAGCAGTTTCAAGGGGCTCTCCGAGCAGTACTTC,CASSFKGLSEQYF
NA,NA,TRBV9,TRBJ2-1,TGTGCCAGCAGCACCAGGACAGAGCAGTTCTTC,CASSTRTEQFF
many,NA,TRBV15,TRBJ2-5,TGTGCCACCAGTCAGGGGGGCGCGGTGAGAGAGACCCAGTACTTC,CATSQGGAVRETQYF
NA,TRBD1,TRBV24-1,TRBJ2-2,TGTGCCACCAGCTACAGGGGGTCCGGGGAGCTGTTTTTT,CATSYRGSGELFF
few,NA,TRBV3-1,TRBJ1-2,TGTGCCAGCAGCCAGGACCCCCTACGGGTCTATGGCTACACCTTC,CASSQDPLRVYGYTF
NA,NA,TRBV4-2,TRBJ1-3,TGTGCCAGCAGCCAATCCCCCCCAGATATTGGAAACACCATATATTTT,CASSQSPPDIGNTIYF
NA,NA,TRBV9,TRBJ2-1,TGTGCCAGCAGCGCCCTATTAATAGGGGATGAGCAGTTCTTC,CASSALLIGDEQFF
NA,NA,TRBV2,TRBJ1-2,TGTGCCAGCAGTGAAATTGAACAGGGCGGGGGCTACACCTTC,CASSEIEQGGGYTF
few,TRBD1,TRBV20-1,TRBJ1-1,TGCAGTGCTAACAGGGGACCGAACACTGAAGCTTTCTTT,CSANRGPNTEAFF
NA,NA,TRBV27,TRBJ2-4,TGTGCCAGCAGTTTATTGGGGACCAAAAACATTCAGTACTTC,CASSLLGTKNIQYF
many,TRBD2,TRBV20-1,TRBJ2-1,TGCAGTGCCAGCGGGGGTGACTCAGTCTCCTACAATGAGCAGTTCTTC,CSASGGDSVSYNEQFF